This entry lists 15 T cell receptor beta chains sequenced from one sample in a study of blood T cell repertoires in COVID-19 (dated by TCRdb to the early 2020s). The library was built by means of the immunoSEQ multiplex PCR assay. Imported from immuneACCESS, the table was reduced by TCRdb to in-frame sequences with V and J called. These copies leave out some clones; in studies compared against another copy, an unresolved V gene accounts for under half, and the cause of the remainder is not known. This sample gives more than 350,000 clones in total; about 89% of them show up just once. Approximately 3% of the sample is taken by the ten largest. Sequenced input: peripheral blood. The receptor source for this set is a woman aged 25-40 years with COVID-19, enrolled during active disease.

V usage is TRBV10-2 and J usage is TRBJ1-2; TRBD1 is a possible D gene (5 bases). CDR1 and CDR2 from the germline V gene are WSHSY and SAAADI. There are 12 residues in the CDR3. Trimming took 3 bases from V and 8 from J, leaving 10 bases between them. CDR3 sequence (DNA): TGCGCCAGCAGTGATGGGGGGGGAGGCTACACCTTC. Translating gives CASSDGGGGYTF.

The chain is built from TRBV7-8 and TRBJ2-3; 14 bases match TRBD2. The length of the CDR3 is 17 residues. The V segment lost 6 bases and the J segment 5 bases; nucleotides outside the gene matches: 10. The V gene's germline CDR1 is SGHVS and CDR2 FQNEAQ. Here the CDR3 reads CASRRGTSGSLKDTQYF. In DNA form, the CDR3 reads TGTGCCAGCAGAAGGGGGACTAGCGGGAGTTTAAAAGATACGCAGTATTTT.

The V call is TRBV12-1, the J call TRBJ2-7; the D call TRBD1 from the table was never checked on the DNA. TRBV12-1 is reported as a pseudogene. The CDR3 totals 14 residues. CDR3 DNA: TGTGCCAGCAGCCAACTACCTGACAGGACAGGGGTGTGCTTC. Its translation is CASSQLPDRTGVCF.

The count of this clone is one. The chain uses TRBV7-6 and TRBJ2-1, with D perhaps matching TRBD1 (5 bases). Germline CDR1 is SGHVS and CDR2 is FNYEAQ. V shed 3 bases and J shed 2 bases, with 14 bases lying between them. The length of the CDR3 is 16 residues. The CDR3 here is CASSLDFGQTYNEQFF. The CDR3 nucleotides are TGTGCCAGCAGCTTGGATTTCGGACAAACCTACAATGAGCAGTTCTTC. The complete variable domain, with remaining parts taken from reference TRBV7-6 and TRBJ2-1, reads GAGVSQSPRYKVTKRGQDVALRCDPISGHVSLYWYRQALGQGPEFLTYFNYEAQQDKSGLPNDRFSAERPEGSISTLTIQRTEQRDSAMYRCASSLDFGQTYNEQFFGPGTRLTVL.

V and J are TRBV7-6 and TRBJ1-3, with a weak D call TRBD1 (5 bases). The CDR3 consists of 16 residues. Trimming cost V 5 bases and J 9 bases, with 23 bases left between them. Germline CDR1 and CDR2: SGHVS and FNYEAQ. DNA for the CDR3: TGTGCCAGCAGCCCCCGGACGGCACAGGATGGATCCACCATATATTTT. This encodes CASSPRTAQDGSTIYF.

The chain uses TRBV7-8 and TRBJ2-2; D remains unclear. Trimming stripped 0 bases from V and 3 bases from J, with 8 bases between. This CDR3 has 15 amino acids. CDR1 and CDR2 (germline): SGHVS, FQNEAQ. CDR3: CASSLAWPHTGELFF. CDR3 nucleotide sequence: TGTGCCAGCAGCTTAGCGTGGCCTCACACCGGGGAGCTGTTTTTT.

The chain couples TRBV27 to TRBJ2-5, with 9 bases aligning to TRBD2. Germline V gene sequence: CDR1 MNHEY, CDR2 SMNVEV (reference sequence). V was pared by 2 bases and J by 5 bases, with 9 bases of the junction left unmatched. This CDR3 is built from 16 residues. DNA for the CDR3: TGTGCCAGCAGTTTAGGGGCGGGAGGGGGTCAGGAGACCCAGTACTTC. Translation gives CASSLGAGGGQETQYF.

V is TRBV20-1 and J is TRBJ2-5, with 11 bases lining up with TRBD2. Germline loops: CDR1 DFQATT, CDR2 SNEGSKA (reference sequence). V was clipped by 3 bases and J by 2 bases; unmatched bases: 8. The CDR3 is 16 amino acids. The CDR3 DNA reads as TGCAGTGCTAGTGTCCCGGGACTAGCGGTTCAAGAGACCCAGTACTTC. This gives the protein CSASVPGLAVQETQYF.

The rearrangement uses TRBV19 and TRBJ1-2, with 8 bases matching TRBD1. This CDR3 contains 16 residues. V gave up 6 bases and J gave up 5 bases; unmatched junction bases: 14. Germline assignment: CDR1 LNHDA and CDR2 SQIVND (reference sequence). Here the CDR3 reads CASSLMAGTGQYGYTF. The DNA of the CDR3 is TGTGCCAGTAGCCTCATGGCCGGGACAGGACAATATGGCTACACCTTC. Together with reference TRBV19 and TRBJ1-2, the CDR3 gives the full variable domain: DGGITQSPKYLFRKEGQNVTLSCEQNLNHDAMYWYRQDPGQGLRLIYYSQIVNDFQKGDIAEGYSVSREKKESFPLTVTSAQKNPTAFYLCASSLMAGTGQYGYTFGSGTRLTVV.

This rearrangement joins TRBV6-2 or TRBV6-3 to TRBJ1-4, with 11 nucleotides matching TRBD1. The CDR3 sequence is 13 residues long. V lost 5 bases and J lost 8; bases outside the gene matches: 1. Germline CDR1 reads MNHEY; CDR2 reads SVGEGT. The CDR3 DNA reads as TGTGCCAGCAGTGGGACAGGGGGGGAAAAACTGTTTTTT. It translates to CASSGTGGEKLFF.

This chain joins TRBV27 and TRBJ2-3; a possible D gene is TRBD1 (5 bases). Trimming shortened V by 10 bases and J by 4 bases, and 21 bases separated the two germline ends. The CDR3 contains 15 residues. CDR1 and CDR2 (germline): MNHEY, SMNVEV (reference sequence). Written as DNA, the CDR3 is TGTGCCACCCAAACTCAGATTAGGGGTTCAGATACGCAGTATTTT. Translating gives CATQTQIRGSDTQYF.

This clone appeared a few times. This chain joins TRBV6-2 or TRBV6-3 and TRBJ1-5, with D possibly matching TRBD1 (5 bases). Germline assignment: CDR1 MNHEY and CDR2 SVGEGT. The CDR3 contains 17 residues. Trimming left V 6 bases short and J 5 bases short, with 23 bases between. The CDR3 reads CASSPSGAGAGDQPQHF. The CDR3 bases are TGTGCCAGCAGCCCTAGCGGGGCCGGCGCGGGGGATCAGCCCCAGCATTTT.

The rearrangement links TRBV7-9 to TRBJ2-1, with a possible D match to TRBD1 (6 bases). With 5 bases removed from V and 7 bases from J, the gap between germline ends came to 6 bases. From germline, CDR1 is SEHNR and CDR2 FQNEAQ (reference sequence). The CDR3 extends over 11 amino acids. As DNA, the CDR3 is TGTGCCAGCAGCCAGGGGAATGAGCAGTTCTTC. Translation gives CASSQGNEQFF.

The chain has TRBV4-1 and TRBJ2-5, with 7 bases that match TRBD2. Germline trimming cut 3 bases from V and 2 bases from J; bases unmatched to any gene: 3. CDR1 is MGHRA and CDR2 is YSYEKL in the germline V gene. The CDR3 extends over 14 amino acids. The CDR3 DNA sequence: TGCGCCAGCAGCCAGGCGGGAGAACAAGAGACCCAGTACTTC. Translation gives CASSQAGEQETQYF.

The rearrangement uses TRBV7-8 and TRBJ1-4; no reliable D call. With 5 bases removed from V and 5 bases from J, the gap between germline ends came to 24 bases. The germline CDR1 and CDR2 sequences are SGHVS and FQNEAQ. This CDR3 contains 18 residues. CDR3 loop: CASSPEPGFRPDNEKLFF. CDR3 coding DNA: TGTGCCAGCAGCCCCGAACCCGGGTTCCGGCCCGACAATGAAAAACTGTTTTTT. Based on the CDR3 plus reference TRBV7-8 and TRBJ1-4, the full variable domain is GAGVSQSPRYKVAKRGQDVALRCDPISGHVSLFWYQQALGQGPEFLTYFQNEAQLDKSGLPSDRFFAERPEGSVSTLKIQRTQQEDSAVYLCASSPEPGFRPDNEKLFFGSGTQLSVL.